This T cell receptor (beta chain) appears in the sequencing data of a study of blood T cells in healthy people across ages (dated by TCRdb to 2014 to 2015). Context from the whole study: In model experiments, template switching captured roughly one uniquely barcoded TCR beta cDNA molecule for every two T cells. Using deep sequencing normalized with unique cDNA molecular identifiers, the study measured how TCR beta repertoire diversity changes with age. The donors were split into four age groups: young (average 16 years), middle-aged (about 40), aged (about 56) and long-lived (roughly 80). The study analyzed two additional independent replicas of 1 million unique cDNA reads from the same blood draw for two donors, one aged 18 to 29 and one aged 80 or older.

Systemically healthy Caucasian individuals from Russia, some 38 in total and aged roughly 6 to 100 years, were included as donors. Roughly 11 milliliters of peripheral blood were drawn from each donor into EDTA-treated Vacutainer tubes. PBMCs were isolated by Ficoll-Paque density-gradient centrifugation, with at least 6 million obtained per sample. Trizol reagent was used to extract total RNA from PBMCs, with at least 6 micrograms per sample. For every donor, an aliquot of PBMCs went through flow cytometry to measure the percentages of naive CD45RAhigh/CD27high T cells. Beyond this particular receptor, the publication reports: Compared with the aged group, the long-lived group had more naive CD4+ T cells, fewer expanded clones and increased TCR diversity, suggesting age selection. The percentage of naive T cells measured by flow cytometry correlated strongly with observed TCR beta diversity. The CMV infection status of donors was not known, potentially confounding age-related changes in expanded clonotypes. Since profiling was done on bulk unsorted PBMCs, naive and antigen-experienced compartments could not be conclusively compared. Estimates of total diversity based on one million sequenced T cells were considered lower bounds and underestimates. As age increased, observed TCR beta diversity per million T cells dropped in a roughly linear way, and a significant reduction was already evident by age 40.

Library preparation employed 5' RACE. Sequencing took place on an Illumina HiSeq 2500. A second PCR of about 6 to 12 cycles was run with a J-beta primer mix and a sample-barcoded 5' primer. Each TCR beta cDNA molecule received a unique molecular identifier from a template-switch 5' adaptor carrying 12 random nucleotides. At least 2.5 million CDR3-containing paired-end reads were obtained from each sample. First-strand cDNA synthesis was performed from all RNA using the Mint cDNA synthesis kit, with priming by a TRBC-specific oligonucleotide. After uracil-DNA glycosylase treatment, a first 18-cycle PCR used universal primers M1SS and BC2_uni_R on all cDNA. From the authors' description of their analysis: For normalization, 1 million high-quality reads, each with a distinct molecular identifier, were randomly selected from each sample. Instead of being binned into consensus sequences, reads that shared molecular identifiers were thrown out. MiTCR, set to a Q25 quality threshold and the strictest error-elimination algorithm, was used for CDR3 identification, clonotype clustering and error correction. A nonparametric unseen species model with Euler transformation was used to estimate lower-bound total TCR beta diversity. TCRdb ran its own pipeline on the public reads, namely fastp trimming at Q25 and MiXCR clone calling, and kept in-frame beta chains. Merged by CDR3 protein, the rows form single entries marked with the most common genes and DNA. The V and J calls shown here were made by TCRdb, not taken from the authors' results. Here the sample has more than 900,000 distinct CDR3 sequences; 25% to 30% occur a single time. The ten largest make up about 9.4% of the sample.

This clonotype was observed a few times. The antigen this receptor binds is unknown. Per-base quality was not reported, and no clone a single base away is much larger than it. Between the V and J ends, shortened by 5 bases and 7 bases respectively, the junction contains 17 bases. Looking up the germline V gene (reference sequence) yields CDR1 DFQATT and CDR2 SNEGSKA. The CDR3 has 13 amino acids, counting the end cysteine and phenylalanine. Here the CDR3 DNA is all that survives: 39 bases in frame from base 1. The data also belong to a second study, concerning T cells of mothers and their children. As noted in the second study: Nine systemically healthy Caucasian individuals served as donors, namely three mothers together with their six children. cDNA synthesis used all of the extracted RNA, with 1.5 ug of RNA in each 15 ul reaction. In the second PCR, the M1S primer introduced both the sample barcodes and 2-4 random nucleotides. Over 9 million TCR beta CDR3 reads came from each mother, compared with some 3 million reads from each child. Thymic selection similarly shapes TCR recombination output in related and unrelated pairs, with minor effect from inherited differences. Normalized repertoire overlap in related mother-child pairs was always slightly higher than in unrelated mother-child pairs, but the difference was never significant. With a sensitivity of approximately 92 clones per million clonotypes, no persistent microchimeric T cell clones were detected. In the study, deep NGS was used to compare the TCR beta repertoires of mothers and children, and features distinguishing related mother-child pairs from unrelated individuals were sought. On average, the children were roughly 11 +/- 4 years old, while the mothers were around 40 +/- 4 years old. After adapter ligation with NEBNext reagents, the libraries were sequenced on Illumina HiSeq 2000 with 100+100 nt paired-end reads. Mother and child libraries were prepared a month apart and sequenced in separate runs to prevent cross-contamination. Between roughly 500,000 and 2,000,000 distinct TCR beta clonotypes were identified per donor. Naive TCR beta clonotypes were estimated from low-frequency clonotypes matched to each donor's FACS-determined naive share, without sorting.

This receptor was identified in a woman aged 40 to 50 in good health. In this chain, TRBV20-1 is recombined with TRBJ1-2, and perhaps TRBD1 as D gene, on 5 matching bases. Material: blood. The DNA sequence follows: TGCAGTGCTGTATTAGGGACGGCCGCTGGCTACACCTTC. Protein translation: CSAVLGTAAGYTF.